The 7 T cell receptor beta chains presented below share a single source sample, sequenced in a study of blood T cell repertoires in COVID-19. The repertoire was sequenced with immunoSEQ multiplex PCR; TCRdb's copy has only in-frame clones and lacks some. Of 250,000 to 350,000 clones listed, roughly nine tenths are singletons. Source material: PBMCs or T cells enriched from blood (not recorded which). The receptors originated from a woman under 40 who had recovered from COVID-19.

The chain joins TRBV4-2 to TRBJ2-1; 9 nucleotides align to TRBD2. The CDR3 is 16 amino acids. The germline CDR1 and CDR2 sequences are LGHNA and YNFKEQ. Trimming removed 1 base from V and 4 bases from J; junction bases left unmatched: 5. The chain's CDR3 is CASSQGGSGGYNEQFF. The CDR3 bases are TGTGCCAGCAGCCAAGGGGGTAGCGGGGGATACAATGAGCAGTTCTTC.

This chain uses TRBV19 with TRBJ1-2; no definite D call. The V gene's germline CDR1 is LNHDA and CDR2 SQIVND (reference sequence). The CDR3 length is 13 residues. With 3 bases removed from V and 6 bases from J, the gap between germline ends came to 11 bases. The CDR3 DNA reads TGTGCCAGTAGTATGGCAGGTCTGGATGGCTACACCTTC. Protein product: CASSMAGLDGYTF.

V gene TRBV4-3 combines with J gene TRBJ1-2; 7 bases map to TRBD1. V lost 4 bases and J lost 5; bases outside the gene matches: 13. The CDR3 covers 16 residues. Germline V gene sequence: CDR1 LGHNA, CDR2 YSLEER. Here the CDR3 DNA reads TGCGCCAGCAGCCGCCACGTGGAGGGGGCGAATTATGGCTACACCTTC. This codes for CASSRHVEGANYGYTF.

This rearrangement joins TRBV3-1 (or the pseudogene TRBV3-2) to TRBJ2-7; D call uncertain. The CDR3 runs to 12 residues. The V gene lost 3 bases and the J gene lost 6 bases, with 9 bases spanning the gap. CDR1 LGHDT and CDR2 YNNKEL come from the germline V gene (reference sequence). This chain's CDR3 is CASSHSRREQYF. The DNA of the CDR3 is TGTGCCAGCAGCCACTCGAGGCGCGAGCAGTACTTC.

This clone was seen a handful of times. The genes are TRBV18 and TRBJ1-4; 8 nucleotides match TRBD1. V shed 4 bases and J 0 bases; nucleotides not matched to a gene: 7. The CDR3 runs 17 residues. Germline V gene lookup returns CDR1 KGHSH and CDR2 LQKENI. The CDR3 spells CASSRDRLGSTNEKLFF. DNA for the CDR3: TGTGCCAGCTCACGGGACAGGTTGGGTTCAACTAATGAAAAACTGTTTTTT.

This clone occurred a few times. The V and J genes are TRBV19 and TRBJ1-6, with D tentatively TRBD1 (5 bases). The CDR3 has 15 amino acids. Germline loops: CDR1 LNHDA, CDR2 SQIVND (reference sequence). V was shortened by 3 bases and J by 5 bases, with 11 bases between the two germline ends. The chain's CDR3 is CASSIPGVNNSPLHF. DNA of the CDR3: TGTGCCAGTAGTATTCCGGGGGTAAATAATTCACCCCTCCACTTT.

For the CDR3, the DNA is TGTGCCAGCATTCAGTACGAGCAGTACTTC. Its translation is CASIQYEQYF. The genes are TRBV9 and TRBJ2-7; D is unresolved. V lost 6 bases, J lost 4 bases, and 5 bases lay in between. Germline CDR1 is SGDLS and CDR2 is YYNGEE. The CDR3 consists of 10 residues.